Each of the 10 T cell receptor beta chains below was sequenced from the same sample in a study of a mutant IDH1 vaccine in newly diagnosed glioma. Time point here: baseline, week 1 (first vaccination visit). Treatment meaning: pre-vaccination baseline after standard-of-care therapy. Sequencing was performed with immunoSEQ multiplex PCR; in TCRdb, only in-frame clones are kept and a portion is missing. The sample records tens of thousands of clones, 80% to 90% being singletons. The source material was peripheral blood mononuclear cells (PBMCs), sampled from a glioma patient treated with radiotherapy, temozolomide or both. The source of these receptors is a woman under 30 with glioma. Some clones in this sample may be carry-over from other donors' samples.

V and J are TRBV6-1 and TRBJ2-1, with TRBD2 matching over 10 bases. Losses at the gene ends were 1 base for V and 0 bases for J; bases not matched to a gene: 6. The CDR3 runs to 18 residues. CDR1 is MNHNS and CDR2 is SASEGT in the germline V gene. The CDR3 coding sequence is TGTGCCAGCAGTGAAGGGACTAGCGGTTGGAGCTCCTACAATGAGCAGTTCTTC. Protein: CASSEGTSGWSSYNEQFF.

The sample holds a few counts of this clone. The CDR3 bases are TGTGCCAGCAGCTCCCGGACAGTTAATTCACCCCTCCACTTT. As protein: CASSSRTVNSPLHF. V and J are TRBV9 and TRBJ1-6; the D gene is possibly TRBD1 (6 bases). Germline V gene sequence: CDR1 SGDLS, CDR2 YYNGEE. This CDR3 has 14 amino acids. Deletions cut 4 bases from V and 6 bases from J, with 11 bases between.

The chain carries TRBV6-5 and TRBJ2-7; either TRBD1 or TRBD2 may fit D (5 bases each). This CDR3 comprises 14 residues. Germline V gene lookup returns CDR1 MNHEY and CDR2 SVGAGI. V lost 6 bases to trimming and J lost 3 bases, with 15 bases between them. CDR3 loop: CASSPGTAYYEQYF. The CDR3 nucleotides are TGTGCCAGCAGCCCAGGGACCGCGTACTACGAGCAGTACTTC.

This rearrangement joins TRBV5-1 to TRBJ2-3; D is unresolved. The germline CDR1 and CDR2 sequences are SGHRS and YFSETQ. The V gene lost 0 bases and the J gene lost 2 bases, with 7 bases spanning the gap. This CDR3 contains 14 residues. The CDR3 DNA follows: TGCGCCAGCAGCTTGGGGCAGTACACAGATACGCAGTATTTT. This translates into CASSLGQYTDTQYF.

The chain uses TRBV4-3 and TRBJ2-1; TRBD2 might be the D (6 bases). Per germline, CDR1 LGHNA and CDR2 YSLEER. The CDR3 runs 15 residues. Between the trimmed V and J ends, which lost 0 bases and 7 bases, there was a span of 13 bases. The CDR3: CASSQDWRGPNEQFF. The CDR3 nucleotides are TGCGCCAGCAGCCAAGATTGGCGGGGCCCAAATGAGCAGTTCTTC.

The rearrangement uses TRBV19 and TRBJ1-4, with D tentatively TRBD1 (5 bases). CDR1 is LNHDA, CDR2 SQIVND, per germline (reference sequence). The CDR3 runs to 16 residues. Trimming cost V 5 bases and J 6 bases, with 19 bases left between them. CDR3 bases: TGTGCCAGTAGTCCCAAGGTTTCGGGGCGAGATGAAAAACTGTTTTTT. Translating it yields CASSPKVSGRDEKLFF. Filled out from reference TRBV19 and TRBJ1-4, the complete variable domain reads DGGITQSPKYLFRKEGQNVTLSCEQNLNHDAMYWYRQDPGQGLRLIYYSQIVNDFQKGDIAEGYSVSREKKESFPLTVTSAQKNPTAFYLCASSPKVSGRDEKLFFGSGTQLSVL.

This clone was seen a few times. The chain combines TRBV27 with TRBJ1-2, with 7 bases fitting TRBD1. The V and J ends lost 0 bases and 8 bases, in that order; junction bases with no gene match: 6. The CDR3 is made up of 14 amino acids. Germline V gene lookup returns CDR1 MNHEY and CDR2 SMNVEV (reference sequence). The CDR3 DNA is TGTGCCAGCAGTTTATCAACAGGGGCCAGGGGCTACACCTTC. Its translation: CASSLSTGARGYTF.

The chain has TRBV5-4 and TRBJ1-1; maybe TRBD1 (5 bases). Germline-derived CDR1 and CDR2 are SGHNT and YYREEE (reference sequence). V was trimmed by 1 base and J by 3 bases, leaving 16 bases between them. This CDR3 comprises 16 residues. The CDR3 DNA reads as TGTGCCAGCAGCTTGCCGGGAGGTGGGGGGGACACTGAAGCTTTCTTT. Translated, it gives CASSLPGGGGDTEAFF.

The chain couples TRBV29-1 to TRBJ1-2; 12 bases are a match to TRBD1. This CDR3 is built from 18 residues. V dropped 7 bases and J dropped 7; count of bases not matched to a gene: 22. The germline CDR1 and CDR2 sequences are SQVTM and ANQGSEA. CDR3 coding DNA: TGCAGCGCATCGACTCTCCGGGACAGGGGGCGCATAAGTCGTGGCTACACCTTC. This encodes CSASTLRDRGRISRGYTF.

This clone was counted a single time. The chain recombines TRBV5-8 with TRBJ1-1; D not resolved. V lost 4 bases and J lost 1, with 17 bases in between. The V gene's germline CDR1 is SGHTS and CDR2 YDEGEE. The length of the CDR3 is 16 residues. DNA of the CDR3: TGTGCCAGCAGCATGCCGGCGGGTTTTTCGAACACTGAAGCTTTCTTT. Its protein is CASSMPAGFSNTEAFF.